Listed here are 18 T cell receptor beta chains from one sample, sequenced in a study of T cell responses to AZD1222 COVID-19 vaccine. Data came from immunoSEQ multiplex PCR; TCRdb stores just in-frame clones and leaves some out. This sample has under 200,000 clones, with 88% found just once. The sample here was peripheral blood, taken on day 0 of AZD1222 vaccination. Source of these receptors: an adult in good health.

This chain links TRBV27 with TRBJ2-5, with TRBD2 identical over 9 bases. The CDR3 extends over 16 amino acids. Germline CDR1 is MNHEY and CDR2 is SMNVEV (reference sequence). The V gene end was trimmed by 3 bases and the J gene end by 4 bases; junction bases not matched to a gene: 9. This CDR3 reads CASSFGLRGGLETQYF. The CDR3 coding sequence is TGTGCCAGCAGTTTCGGCCTGCGGGGGGGTTTAGAGACCCAGTACTTC.

This chain joins TRBV7-8 and TRBJ2-1; TRBD1 might be the D (5 bases). In germline, CDR1 is SGHVS, CDR2 FQNEAQ. The CDR3 spans 15 residues. Trimming removed 5 bases from V and 4 bases from J, with 15 bases in between. CDR3 in DNA: TGTGCCAGCAGCCACCGCGAGACAGCTTACAATGAGCAGTTCTTC. This sequence encodes CASSHRETAYNEQFF.

The rearrangement uses TRBV29-1 and TRBJ1-1; D is perhaps TRBD1 (6 bases). The CDR3 contains 13 residues. Trimming left V 6 bases short and J 2 bases short, with 13 bases between. The V gene's germline CDR1 is SQVTM and CDR2 ANQGSEA. For the CDR3, the DNA is TGCAGCGTCCCGCATGGGACAAACACTGAAGCTTTCTTT. Translating it yields CSVPHGTNTEAFF.

This clone was seen just once. V usage is TRBV4-1 and J usage is TRBJ2-5; 9 nucleotides agree with TRBD1. The V segment lost 1 base and the J segment 4 bases; nucleotides outside the gene matches: 7. CDR3 size: 16 residues. Germline assignment: CDR1 MGHRA and CDR2 YSYEKL. The CDR3 DNA sequence: TGCGCCAGCAGCCAAGGAACAGGGGGCTCTGGAGAGACCCAGTACTTC. Protein product: CASSQGTGGSGETQYF.

The chain has TRBV6-1 and TRBJ1-1; D might be TRBD1 (5 bases). CDR1 is MNHNS, CDR2 SASEGT, per germline. This CDR3 contains 12 residues. With 0 bases removed from V and 7 bases from J, the gap between germline ends came to 6 bases. The CDR3 nucleotides are TGTGCCAGCAGTGAAGCGGGACTTGAAGCTTTCTTT. This gives the protein CASSEAGLEAFF.

This clone has just a few counts. This chain joins TRBV6-4 and TRBJ2-3, with unresolved D. Germline lookup yields CDR1 MRHNA and CDR2 SNTAGT. The CDR3 length is 15 residues. Deletions cut 3 bases from V and 0 bases from J, with 10 bases between. The CDR3 nucleotides are TGTGCCAGCAGTGAGTGGGCCACCAGCACAGATACGCAGTATTTT. This gives the protein CASSEWATSTDTQYF.

This clone is a singleton in its sample. The chain carries TRBV13 and TRBJ1-3, with 7 bases matching TRBD1. CDR3 length equals 17 residues. The V segment lost 4 bases and the J segment 0 bases; nucleotides outside the gene matches: 9. CDR1 is PRHDT, CDR2 FYEKMQ, per germline (reference sequence). CDR3 bases: TGTGCCAGCAGCTCCTTCCACGGGACAGCCTCTGGAAACACCATATATTTT. This translates into CASSSFHGTASGNTIYF.

The chain has TRBV6-5 and TRBJ1-1; weak D call: TRBD1 (5 bases). The CDR3 covers 16 residues. V lost 0 bases and J 7 bases, leaving 18 bases between the germline ends. The germline V gene encodes CDR1 MNHEY and CDR2 SVGAGI. CDR3 in DNA: TGTGCCAGCAGTTACTCGATACAGGCAGGCGGATATGAAGCTTTCTTT. This gives the protein CASSYSIQAGGYEAFF.

The chain carries TRBV7-2 and TRBJ2-7; D is uncertain. This CDR3 has 13 amino acids. Per the germline V gene, CDR1 is SGHTA and CDR2 is FQGNSA. Trimming pared 0 bases from V and 3 bases from J, leaving 6 bases between. CDR3: CASSLAVSYEQYF. DNA of the CDR3: TGTGCCAGCAGCTTAGCGGTCAGCTACGAGCAGTACTTC. The complete variable domain, with remaining parts taken from reference TRBV7-2 and TRBJ2-7, reads GAGVSQSPSNKVTEKGKDVELRCDPISGHTALYWYRQSLGQGLEFLIYFQGNSAPDKSGLPSDRFSAERTGGSVSTLTIQRTQQEDSAVYLCASSLAVSYEQYFGPGTRLTVT.

The CDR3 region has the DNA TGCGCCAGCAGCTTTGATCCACAGGAGGCTAACTATGGCTACACCTTC. This translates into CASSFDPQEANYGYTF. The V call is TRBV5-1, the J call TRBJ1-2, with D possibly matching TRBD1 (5 bases). Germline CDR1 reads SGHRS; CDR2 reads YFSETQ. CDR3 length equals 16 residues. The V end lost 2 bases, the J end lost 0 bases, and 14 bases lay between the germline ends.

By share, this clone ranks as medium-sized (0.01 to 0.1%). The CDR3 is CASSFLVEQYF. The CDR3 bases are TGTGCCAGCAGCTTTCTAGTCGAGCAGTACTTC. This rearrangement joins TRBV6-2 or TRBV6-3 to TRBJ2-7, with D unresolved. The V gene lost 6 bases and the J gene lost 6 bases, with 9 bases spanning the gap. The CDR3 extends over 11 amino acids. Germline loops: CDR1 MNHEY, CDR2 SVGEGT.

This rearrangement joins TRBV10-3 to TRBJ1-5; a weak D match, TRBD1 (6 bases). Trimming took off 4 bases at V and 0 bases at J, with 7 bases between the two ends. In germline, CDR1 is ENHRY, CDR2 SYGVKD. The CDR3 spans 14 residues. The chain's CDR3 is CAISARGSNQPQHF. The CDR3, as DNA: TGTGCCATCAGTGCCAGGGGTAGCAATCAGCCCCAGCATTTT.

This clone was found a few times. The chain recombines TRBV4-3 with TRBJ2-1, with TRBD2 matching over 9 bases. Germline V lookup: CDR1 LGHNA, CDR2 YSLEER. The CDR3 has 15 residues. J was trimmed by 8 bases and V by 4 bases; bases with no gene match: 9. The CDR3 here is CASSPTSGSKDEQFF. The CDR3 DNA is TGCGCCAGCAGCCCCACTAGCGGGTCCAAGGATGAGCAGTTCTTC.

This chain joins TRBV11-2 and TRBJ2-6; 8 nucleotides line up with TRBD2. The V gene's germline CDR1 is SGHAT and CDR2 FQNNGV. V dropped 2 bases and J dropped 1; count of bases not matched to a gene: 7. This CDR3 region has 18 residues. CDR3 in amino acids: CASSLPRGGKSGANVLTF. The CDR3 DNA sequence: TGTGCCAGCAGCTTACCCCGGGGGGGGAAATCTGGGGCCAACGTCCTGACTTTC. The complete variable domain, with remaining parts taken from reference TRBV11-2 and TRBJ2-6, reads EAGVAQSPRYKIIEKRQSVAFWCNPISGHATLYWYQQILGQGPKLLIQFQNNGVVDDSQLPKDRFSAERLKGVDSTLKIQPAKLEDSAVYLCASSLPRGGKSGANVLTFGAGSRLTVL.

V usage is TRBV7-8 and J usage is TRBJ1-3, with D unresolved. Trimming removed 4 bases from V and 2 bases from J, with 12 bases in between. Germline loops: CDR1 SGHVS, CDR2 FQNEAQ. The CDR3 contains 15 residues. Here the CDR3 reads CASSSEGGPGNTIYF. The CDR3, as DNA: TGTGCCAGCAGCTCTGAAGGTGGTCCTGGAAACACCATATATTTT.

This clone has a handful of counts. The rearrangement uses TRBV11-2 and TRBJ2-2, with 8 nucleotides matching TRBD2. Per germline, CDR1 SGHAT and CDR2 FQNNGV. Trimming cost V 5 bases and J 0 bases; bases outside gene matches: 8. The CDR3 has 17 residues. CDR3 nucleotides: TGTGCCAGCAGCGCTAGAACTAGCGGCTCGAACACCGGGGAGCTGTTTTTT. It codes for CASSARTSGSNTGELFF. The whole variable domain, remainder taken from reference TRBV11-2 and TRBJ2-2, is EAGVAQSPRYKIIEKRQSVAFWCNPISGHATLYWYQQILGQGPKLLIQFQNNGVVDDSQLPKDRFSAERLKGVDSTLKIQPAKLEDSAVYLCASSARTSGSNTGELFFGEGSRLTVL.

The genes are TRBV29-1 and TRBJ2-7; D call uncertain. Germline CDR1 and CDR2: SQVTM and ANQGSEA. The CDR3 is 13 amino acids. Trimming took 0 bases from V and 3 from J, leaving 9 bases between them. CDR3 sequence reads: CSVEDGHFYEQYF. The CDR3 DNA reads TGCAGCGTTGAAGACGGCCACTTCTACGAGCAGTACTTC.

The rearrangement uses TRBV5-5 and TRBJ1-2; TRBD1 is a possible D gene (6 bases). Germline-derived CDR1 and CDR2 are SGHKS and YYEKEE (reference sequence). V lost 3 bases to trimming and J lost 4 bases, with 7 bases between them. The CDR3 has 12 residues. CDR3 region: CASSSTGYGYTF. The CDR3 DNA follows: TGTGCCAGCAGCTCGACAGGCTATGGCTACACCTTC.